This T cell receptor beta chain was observed in a study of OX40 agonist ivuxolimab in advanced cancers. Clones were read by immunoSEQ multiplex PCR, and TCRdb kept only the in-frame ones, dropping some. This repertoire shows about 71,000 clones, about 88% found once; its top ten account for around 1%. The CDR3 covers 11 residues. V shed 3 bases and J shed 4 bases, with 6 bases lying between them. Germline-derived CDR1 and CDR2 are GTSNPN and SVGIG (reference sequence). This sequence was found in an adult with an advanced solid tumor such as melanoma, head and neck, liver or kidney cancer. Specimen: CD4+ or CD8+ T cells sorted from blood, collected in a trial of the OX40 agonist ivuxolimab. The chain links TRBV30 to TRBJ2-5; possibly TRBD2 for D (6 bases). As DNA, the CDR3 is TGTGCCTGGAGACTAGCAGAGACCCAGTACTTC. This sequence encodes CAWRLAETQYF.